This is a list of T cell receptor beta chains from one sample in a study of OX40 agonist ivuxolimab in advanced cancers. The repertoire was sequenced with immunoSEQ multiplex PCR; TCRdb's copy has only in-frame clones and lacks some. The table lists about 60,000 clones, about 81% of them singletons. The input for sequencing was CD4+ or CD8+ T cells sorted from blood, taken in a trial of the OX40 agonist ivuxolimab. Receptor source: an adult with an advanced solid tumor such as melanoma, head and neck, liver or kidney cancer. The CDR3 runs from the conserved cysteine through the conserved F or W. A D gene is named only where the DNA matches it firmly. Some rows mark clone size as missing; the rest say once, few, many or name a class of expanded clone.

V gene	D gene	J gene	clone size	CDR3 protein	CDR3 DNA
TRBV7-9	NA	TRBJ2-7	NA	CASSLGADYEQYF	TGTGCCAGCAGCTTAGGGGCAGACTACGAGCAGTACTTC
TRBV5-4	NA	TRBJ1-4	NA	CASSLQLGPKLFF	TGTGCCAGCAGCTTGCAATTAGGGCCCAAACTGTTTTTT
TRBV10-3	NA	TRBJ2-6	NA	CATTRGGGSGANVLTF	TGTGCCACGACCCGGGGAGGGGGCTCTGGGGCCAACGTCCTGACTTTC
TRBV6-1	NA	TRBJ1-2	NA	CASSQASTNYGYTF	TGTGCCAGCAGCCAAGCCTCGACTAACTATGGCTACACCTTC
TRBV11-2	NA	TRBJ2-7	NA	CASSIDTTEQYF	TGTGCCAGCAGCATCGACACGACCGAGCAGTACTTC
TRBV7-2	TRBD1	TRBJ1-4	NA	CASRPPWTGSEKLFF	TGTGCCAGCCGCCCCCCATGGACAGGGAGTGAAAAACTGTTTTTT
TRBV10-3	TRBD1	TRBJ2-2	NA	CAISPGTGGVNTGELFF	TGTGCCATCAGCCCCGGGACAGGGGGCGTGAACACCGGGGAGCTGTTTTTT
TRBV6-5	NA	TRBJ1-1	once	CASSYRTDLTEAFF	TGTGCCAGCAGTTACAGGACGGACCTCACTGAAGCTTTCTTT
TRBV5-6	NA	TRBJ1-1	few	CASSYEGRAFF	TGTGCCAGCAGCTATGAGGGGCGAGCTTTCTTT
TRBV5-1	NA	TRBJ1-4	NA	CASSSTGDTKREKLFF	TGCGCCAGCAGTTCCACAGGCGACACCAAGCGGGAAAAACTGTTTTTT
TRBV5-4	TRBD2	TRBJ2-1	NA	CASSWTSGVDYEQFF	TGTGCCAGCAGCTGGACTAGCGGGGTCGACTATGAGCAGTTCTTC
TRBV5-4	NA	TRBJ2-4	NA	CASSRSSEGAKNIQYF	TGTGCCAGCAGTAGGAGTTCCGAGGGAGCCAAAAACATTCAGTACTTC
TRBV2	TRBD2	TRBJ2-3	NA	CASSLRLAGDFTDTQYF	TGTGCCAGCAGTCTGAGACTAGCGGGGGATTTCACAGATACGCAGTATTTT
TRBV6-4	NA	TRBJ1-1	NA	CASSASGDTEAFF	TGTGCCAGCAGTGCCTCAGGGGACACTGAAGCTTTCTTT
TRBV7-9	NA	TRBJ1-2	NA	CASSLDKNFGYTF	TGTGCCAGCAGCTTAGACAAAAACTTTGGCTACACCTTC
TRBV6-1	TRBD1	TRBJ2-7	NA	CASNLRTGGEEYF	TGTGCCAGCAACTTAAGGACAGGGGGTGAAGAGTACTTC
TRBV5-1	TRBD1	TRBJ2-7	once	CASSLSGTASYEQYF	TGCGCCAGCAGCTTGTCAGGGACAGCTTCCTACGAGCAGTACTTC
TRBV27	NA	TRBJ1-3	NA	CASSLRGSGNTIYF	TGTGCCAGCAGTTTAAGGGGTTCTGGAAACACCATATATTTT